These 15 T cell receptor beta chains originate from one sample sequenced in a study of control samples from healthy donors and cancer patients. Generated by immunoSEQ multiplex PCR, the TCRdb table keeps only in-frame clones and is missing some. The sample records 120,000 to 150,000 clones, 89% being singletons. Sequences were obtained from blood. The receptor source for this set is a man aged 25-40 years in good health.

The chain combines TRBV27 with TRBJ2-3; perhaps TRBD2 as D (6 bases). The CDR3 has 17 amino acids. Trimming shortened V by 3 bases and J by 4 bases, and 20 bases separated the two germline ends. The germline V gene encodes CDR1 MNHEY and CDR2 SMNVEV (reference sequence). This CDR3 reads CASSFEWEARRADTQYF. The CDR3 DNA sequence: TGTGCCAGCAGTTTCGAATGGGAGGCCAGGCGTGCAGATACGCAGTATTTT.

This clone was seen only once. V and J are TRBV3-1 (or the pseudogene TRBV3-2) and TRBJ2-1; unclear D gene. The CDR3 contains 11 residues. Germline V gene sequence: CDR1 LGHDT, CDR2 YNNKEL (reference sequence). The ends were cut back, 8 bases at V and 7 bases at J, with 9 bases in the middle. CDR3 in amino acids: CASEVRNEQFF. The CDR3 DNA reads TGTGCCAGCGAAGTCAGGAATGAGCAGTTCTTC.

The gene calls are TRBV6-5 and TRBJ2-7, with a tentative D call TRBD2 (6 bases). The CDR3 contains 14 residues. The germline V and J ends were trimmed by 5 bases and 4 bases, with 15 bases remaining between them. Germline V gene lookup returns CDR1 MNHEY and CDR2 SVGAGI. The CDR3 spells CASSPGVGGYEQYF. Here the CDR3 DNA reads TGTGCCAGCAGTCCGGGGGTAGGCGGGTACGAGCAGTACTTC.

The count of this clone is one. The V gene is TRBV6-1, the J gene TRBJ2-7; D is possibly TRBD1 or TRBD2 (6 bases each). V was trimmed by 2 bases and J by 6 bases, leaving 23 bases between them. This CDR3 contains 17 residues. CDR1 and CDR2 (germline): MNHNS, SASEGT. The CDR3 region has the DNA TGTGCCAGCAGTGAATTTGGCATGGGGGGCCAGAGTTCCGAGCAGTACTTC. This gives the protein CASSEFGMGGQSSEQYF.

The genes are TRBV9 and TRBJ1-6; 7 bases are a match to TRBD1. The CDR3 totals 14 residues. CDR1 SGDLS and CDR2 YYNGEE come from the germline V gene. The V segment lost 4 bases and the J segment 14 bases; nucleotides outside the gene matches: 12. The CDR3 here is CASSLDREKASLHF. In DNA form, the CDR3 reads TGTGCCAGCAGCCTCGACAGGGAAAAAGCATCCCTCCACTTT.

The rearrangement joins TRBV5-8 to TRBJ2-7, with a possible D match to TRBD1 (6 bases). CDR3 length equals 14 residues. Germline-derived CDR1 and CDR2 are SGHTS and YDEGEE. With 10 bases removed from V and 1 base from J, the gap between germline ends came to 18 bases. This chain's CDR3 is CASTRGTDSYEQYF. Written as DNA, the CDR3 is TGTGCCTCTACCAGGGGAACTGATTCCTACGAGCAGTACTTC. The complete variable domain, with remaining parts taken from reference TRBV5-8 and TRBJ2-7, reads EAGVTQSPTHLIKTRGQQATLRCSPISGHTSVYWYQQALGLGLQFLLWYDEGEERNRGNFPPRFSGRQFPNYSSELNVNALELEDSALYLCASTRGTDSYEQYFGPGTRLTVT.

The J gene is TRBJ2-2, the V gene TRBV9; no firm D call. Trimming stripped 5 bases from V and 0 bases from J, with 11 bases between. The CDR3 runs 15 residues. Per the germline V gene, CDR1 is SGDLS and CDR2 is YYNGEE. DNA for the CDR3: TGTGCCAGCAGGCCCGGAAGTTCGAACACCGGGGAGCTGTTTTTT. It yields the protein CASRPGSSNTGELFF.

This clone showed up just once. The chain recombines TRBV11-2 with TRBJ2-2; D perhaps matches TRBD1 (6 bases). Trimming removed 1 base at V and 6 bases at J, with 9 bases between. This CDR3 contains 14 residues. Germline values: CDR1 SGHAT, CDR2 FQNNGV. This chain's CDR3 is CASSLANRAGELFF. DNA of the CDR3: TGTGCCAGCAGCTTAGCAAACAGGGCCGGGGAGCTGTTTTTT.

CDR3 in DNA: TGTGCCAGCAGATGGGACAGGGTTGGGGTTGGCTACACCTTC. Its protein product is CASRWDRVGVGYTF. The rearrangement links TRBV6-5 to TRBJ1-2, with 9 bases aligning to TRBD1. This CDR3 region has 14 residues. V was clipped by 6 bases and J by 7 bases; unmatched bases: 9. Germline V lookup: CDR1 MNHEY, CDR2 SVGAGI.

The V gene is TRBV30, the J gene TRBJ1-1; the D gene is possibly TRBD1 (6 bases). Germline CDR1 is GTSNPN and CDR2 is SVGIG (reference sequence). Between the trimmed V and J ends, which lost 1 base and 5 bases, there was a span of 11 bases. The CDR3 sequence is 13 residues long. CDR3 loop: CAWSGGGTTEAFF. The CDR3 region has the DNA TGTGCCTGGAGTGGTGGGGGGACAACTGAAGCTTTCTTT.

The rearrangement uses TRBV6-4 and TRBJ2-5, with D possibly TRBD1 on 5 matching bases. The CDR3 covers 13 residues. Germline CDR1 is MRHNA and CDR2 is SNTAGT. The DNA for the CDR3 is TGTGCTCAGCAGCAGGACAACCAAGAGACCCAGTACTTC. Translated, it gives CAQQQDNQETQYF.

This chain links TRBV7-2 with TRBJ2-2; maybe TRBD2 (5 bases). CDR1 is SGHTA and CDR2 is FQGNSA in the germline V gene. CDR3 length equals 14 residues. V shed 5 bases and J shed 7 bases, with 14 bases lying between them. This CDR3 reads CASSPEHRGGELFF. Here the CDR3 DNA reads TGTGCCAGCAGCCCCGAACACCGGGGCGGGGAGCTGTTTTTT. Using reference TRBV7-2 and TRBJ2-2 for the parts outside the CDR3, the full variable domain is GAGVSQSPSNKVTEKGKDVELRCDPISGHTALYWYRQSLGQGLEFLIYFQGNSAPDKSGLPSDRFSAERTGGSVSTLTIQRTQQEDSAVYLCASSPEHRGGELFFGEGSRLTVL.

This rearrangement joins TRBV15 to TRBJ2-1, with 13 bases lining up with TRBD2. Germline V lookup: CDR1 LNHNV, CDR2 YYDKDF (reference sequence). This CDR3 has 16 residues. V shed 6 bases, J shed 3 bases, and the junction held 5 bases outside the gene matches. CDR3: CATSKGLAGNYNEQFF. Here the CDR3 DNA reads TGTGCCACCAGTAAGGGACTAGCGGGGAACTACAATGAGCAGTTCTTC.

This clone was picked up a small number of times. The chain joins TRBV9 to TRBJ2-4; 11 bases fit TRBD2. V lost 3 bases, J lost 11 bases, and 7 bases stayed unmatched. Germline-derived CDR1 and CDR2 are SGDLS and YYNGEE. The CDR3 has 14 residues. The CDR3: CASSETLAGGVQYF. CDR3 in DNA: TGTGCCAGCAGCGAGACGCTAGCGGGAGGTGTTCAGTACTTC.

About this clone: The junction does not match germline at one end; this may be a read error. The chain recombines TRBV25-1 with TRBJ1-1, with TRBD1 identical over 7 bases. Germline V CDR1 and CDR2: MGHDK, SYGVNS. This CDR3 has 14 amino acids. The CDR3 is CASSDPGTENAANF. Here the CDR3 DNA reads TGTGCCAGCAGTGATCCCGGGACAGAGAATGCCGCTAACTTT.